Included here is one T cell receptor (beta chain) sequence, with context. These data are taken from a study of blood T cell repertoires in COVID-19. Study-level information: The origin of the acute and convalescent COVID-19 samples was the United States, Italy and Spain.

This CDR3 comprises 15 residues. V was pared by 1 base and J by 2 bases, with 9 bases between. Germline values: CDR1 MNHNS, CDR2 SASEGT. Method: immunoSEQ multiplex PCR; TCRdb's copy keeps in-frame clones and lacks some. The sample lists roughly 150,000 clones; roughly 80% were seen once. Source material: peripheral blood. The rearrangement uses TRBV6-1 and TRBJ1-5, with D unresolved. This sequence originates from a man in his 70s with acute or convalescent COVID-19. The CDR3 sequence is CASSEVWGGNQPQHF. CDR3 in DNA: TGTGCCAGCAGTGAAGTCTGGGGAGGCAATCAGCCCCAGCATTTT.